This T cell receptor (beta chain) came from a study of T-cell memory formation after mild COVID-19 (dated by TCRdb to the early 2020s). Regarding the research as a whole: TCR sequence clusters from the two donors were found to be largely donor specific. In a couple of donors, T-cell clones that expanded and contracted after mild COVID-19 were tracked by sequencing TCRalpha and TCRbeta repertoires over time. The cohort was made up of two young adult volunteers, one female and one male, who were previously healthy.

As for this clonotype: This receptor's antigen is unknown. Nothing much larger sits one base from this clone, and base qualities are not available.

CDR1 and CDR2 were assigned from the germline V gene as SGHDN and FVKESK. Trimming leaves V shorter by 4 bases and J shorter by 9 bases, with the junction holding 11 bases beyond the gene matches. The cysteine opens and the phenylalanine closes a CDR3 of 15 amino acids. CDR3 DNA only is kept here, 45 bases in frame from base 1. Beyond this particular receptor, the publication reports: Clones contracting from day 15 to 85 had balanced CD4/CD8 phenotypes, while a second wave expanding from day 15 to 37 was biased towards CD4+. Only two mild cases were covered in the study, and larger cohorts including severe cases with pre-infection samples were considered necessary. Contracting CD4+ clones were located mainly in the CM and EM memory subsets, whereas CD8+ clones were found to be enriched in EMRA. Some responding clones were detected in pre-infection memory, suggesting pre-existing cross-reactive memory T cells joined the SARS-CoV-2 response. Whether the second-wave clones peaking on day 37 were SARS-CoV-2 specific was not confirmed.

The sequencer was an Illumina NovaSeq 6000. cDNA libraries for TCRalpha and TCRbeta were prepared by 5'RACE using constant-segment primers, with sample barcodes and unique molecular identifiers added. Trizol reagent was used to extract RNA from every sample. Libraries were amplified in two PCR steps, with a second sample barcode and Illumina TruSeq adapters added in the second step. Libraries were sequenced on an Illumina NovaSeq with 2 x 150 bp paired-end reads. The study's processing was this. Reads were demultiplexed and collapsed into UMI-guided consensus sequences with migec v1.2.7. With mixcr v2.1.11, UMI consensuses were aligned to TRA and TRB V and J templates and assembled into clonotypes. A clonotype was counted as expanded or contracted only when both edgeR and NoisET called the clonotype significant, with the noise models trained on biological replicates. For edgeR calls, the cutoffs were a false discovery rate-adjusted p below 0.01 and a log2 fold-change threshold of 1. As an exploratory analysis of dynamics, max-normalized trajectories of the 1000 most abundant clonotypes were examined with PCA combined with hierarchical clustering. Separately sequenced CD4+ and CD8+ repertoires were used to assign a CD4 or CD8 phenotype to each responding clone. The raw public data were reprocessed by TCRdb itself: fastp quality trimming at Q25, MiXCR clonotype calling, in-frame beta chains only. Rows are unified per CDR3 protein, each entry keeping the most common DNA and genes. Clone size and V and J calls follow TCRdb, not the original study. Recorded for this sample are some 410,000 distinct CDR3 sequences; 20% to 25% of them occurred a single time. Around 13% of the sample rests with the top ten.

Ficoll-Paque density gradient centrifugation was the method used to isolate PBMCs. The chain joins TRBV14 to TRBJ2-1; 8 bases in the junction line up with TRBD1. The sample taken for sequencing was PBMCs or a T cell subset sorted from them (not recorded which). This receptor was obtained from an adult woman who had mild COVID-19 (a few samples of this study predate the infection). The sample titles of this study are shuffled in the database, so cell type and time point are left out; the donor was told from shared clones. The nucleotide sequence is TGTGCCAGCAGCCGCCGGGACAGGTTTCAGAGTGAGCAGTTCTTC. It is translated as CASSRRDRFQSEQFF. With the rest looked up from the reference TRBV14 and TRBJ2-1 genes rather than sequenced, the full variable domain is EAGVTQFPSHSVIEKGQTVTLRCDPISGHDNLYWYRRVMGKEIKFLLHFVKESKQDESGMPNNRFLAERTGGTYSTLKVQPAELEDSGVYFCASSRRDRFQSEQFFGPGTRLTVL.